The clone carrying this TCR beta chain was observed a handful of times. The antigen remains unidentified. The source of the sample is a study of tumor-infiltrating lymphocytes in glioblastoma multiforme. General observations from the study: The TCR and somatic mutation analysis included just one glioblastoma patient. T cells were not sorted into functional subsets.

CDR3 length: 16 residues. Per germline, CDR1 DFQATT and CDR2 SNEGSKA (reference sequence). Deletions cut 0 bases from V and 3 bases from J, with 12 bases between. TCRB libraries came from RNA via three nested multiplex PCR rounds. A C-beta primer primed TCRB cDNA from around 0.5 ug RNA. Via MiXCR, TCRdb re-called the multiplex PCR reads, giving one row per CDR3 protein. The sample contains approximately 20,000 distinct CDR3 sequences, 65% to 80% of which appear only once. The V gene is TRBV20-1, the J gene TRBJ1-6; no reliable D call. This sequence was found in a male donor with glioblastoma. The sequenced material came from peripheral blood. CDR3 sequence reads: CSARDNRLNYNSPLHF. The CDR3 DNA reads as TGCAGTGCTAGAGATAATAGGCTGAACTATAATTCACCCCTCCACTTT.